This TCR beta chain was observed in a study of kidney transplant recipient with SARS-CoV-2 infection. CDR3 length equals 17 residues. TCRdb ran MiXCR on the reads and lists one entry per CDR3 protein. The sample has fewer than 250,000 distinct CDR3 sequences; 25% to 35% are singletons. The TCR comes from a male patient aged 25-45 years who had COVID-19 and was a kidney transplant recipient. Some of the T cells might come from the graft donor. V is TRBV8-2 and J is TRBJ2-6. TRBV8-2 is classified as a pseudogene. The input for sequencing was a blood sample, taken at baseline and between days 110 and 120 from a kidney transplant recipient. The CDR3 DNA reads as TGTGGCGATAGACTTAGGATAACACAAAGTCGGGCCAACGTCCTGACTTTC. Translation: CGDRLRITQSRANVLTF.